The clone carrying this T cell receptor (beta chain) was counted at least ten times. The target antigen is unknown. The sample comes from a study of CD8+ T cells in alopecia areata. For the study at large: Tofacitinib was taken orally by treated patients, and the dose was 5 to 10 mg twice daily. Study observations and caveats: Normal scalp showed lower clonality than lesional scalp, especially alopecia totalis/universalis. A great number of expanded lesional clones endured in scalp and blood during tofacitinib.

Once RNA had been extracted, it was reverse transcribed into cDNA to act as the sequencing template. The data were produced by immunoSEQ multiplex PCR, yet TCRdb's version contains in-frame clones alone and is incomplete. The sample comprises 150,000 to 250,000 clones, roughly three fifths of which are singletons, and 3% to 4% rests with the top ten. Deletions cut 7 bases from V and 4 bases from J, with 10 bases between. Looked up from germline, CDR1 is SNHLY and CDR2 is FYNNEI. This CDR3 region has 13 residues. Treatment reported: oral pan-JAK inhibitor, 5-10 mg twice daily. Peripheral blood and lesional scalp punch biopsies came from alopecia areata patients.

The origin of this receptor is a human donor with alopecia areata. This specimen consisted of CD4+ T cells sorted from blood, obtained at week 4, from a patient treated with tofacitinib. This chain links TRBV2 with TRBJ2-2; tentatively, D is TRBD2 (5 bases). CDR3 sequence: CASTPSFTGELFF. CDR3 bases: TGTGCCAGCACCCCTAGCTTCACCGGGGAGCTGTTTTTT.